This is a list of T cell receptor beta chains from one sample in a study of T-cell reconstitution after alpha-beta-depleted transplantation in children. TCRdb used MiXCR to reprocess the PCR reads, holding one entry per CDR3 protein. The table records more than 85,000 distinct CDR3 sequences, 10% of them present only once. Specimen: PBMCs from the stem cell graft donor, collected from the stem cell graft. These receptors came from a human donor who donated a stem cell graft to a child with acute lymphoblastic leukemia. Each CDR3 is given with its conserved first and last residue. Size is omitted from some rows. Given values are once, few, many or a class for expanded clones.

cdr3_aa: CASSYGTNTYEQYF; clone_size: .; v_call: TRBV5-5; j_call: TRBJ2-7
cdr3_aa: CAISVTSGENTGELFF; clone_size: many; v_call: TRBV10-3; j_call: TRBJ2-2
cdr3_aa: CASSFGGRVYEQYF; clone_size: many; v_call: TRBV27; j_call: TRBJ2-7
cdr3_aa: CASSYSGTHSPLHF; clone_size: many; v_call: TRBV6-5; j_call: TRBJ1-6
cdr3_aa: CASSQDEEREYVHEQFF; clone_size: many; v_call: TRBV3-1; j_call: TRBJ2-1
cdr3_aa: CASSLDLIQETQYF; clone_size: .; v_call: TRBV11-2; j_call: TRBJ2-5
cdr3_aa: CASSLGRGQGYGSGVNEQFF; clone_size: many; v_call: TRBV7-2; j_call: TRBJ2-1
cdr3_aa: CSALTGSALPEQYF; clone_size: many; v_call: TRBV20-1; j_call: TRBJ2-7
cdr3_aa: CASSFRGANEKLFF; clone_size: many; v_call: TRBV7-2; j_call: TRBJ1-4
cdr3_aa: CASSITSSSLYNEQFF; clone_size: many; v_call: TRBV7-9; j_call: TRBJ2-1
cdr3_aa: CASSLERTGELFF; clone_size: many; v_call: TRBV5-1; j_call: TRBJ2-2
cdr3_aa: CCARYHEGGVDTGELFF; clone_size: few; v_call: TRBV20-1; j_call: TRBJ2-2
cdr3_aa: CSASSGVWDYNEQFF; clone_size: .; v_call: TRBV20-1; j_call: TRBJ2-1
cdr3_aa: CSVQGGLAEAFF; clone_size: .; v_call: TRBV29-1; j_call: TRBJ1-1
cdr3_aa: CATSRDRGIYEQYF; clone_size: many; v_call: TRBV2; j_call: TRBJ2-7
cdr3_aa: CASSSQIRELSGYTF; clone_size: many; v_call: TRBV6-5; j_call: TRBJ1-2
cdr3_aa: CASHWQGMTYEQYF; clone_size: many; v_call: TRBV6-2/TRBV6-3; j_call: TRBJ2-7
cdr3_aa: CASSLESNQPQHF; clone_size: many; v_call: TRBV5-1; j_call: TRBJ1-5
cdr3_aa: CASSSRDSRTDTQYF; clone_size: .; v_call: TRBV7-3; j_call: TRBJ2-3
cdr3_aa: CASSLGSARVNTGELFF; clone_size: many; v_call: TRBV5-1; j_call: TRBJ2-2
cdr3_aa: CASSRGLAGTKGSEQFF; clone_size: .; v_call: TRBV27; j_call: TRBJ2-1
cdr3_aa: CASSPRGDSPLHF; clone_size: many; v_call: TRBV7-9; j_call: TRBJ1-6
cdr3_aa: CASSPELLQDTQYF; clone_size: many; v_call: TRBV11-2; j_call: TRBJ2-3
cdr3_aa: CASKSRGEGNQPQHF; clone_size: many; v_call: TRBV19; j_call: TRBJ1-5
cdr3_aa: CASSLPSSYNEQFF; clone_size: many; v_call: TRBV5-1; j_call: TRBJ2-1
cdr3_aa: CSVEEASWEESYEQYF; clone_size: many; v_call: TRBV29-1; j_call: TRBJ2-7
cdr3_aa: CASSLDSAAGRYEQYF; clone_size: many; v_call: TRBV28; j_call: TRBJ2-7
cdr3_aa: CASNPPNSYEQYF; clone_size: many; v_call: TRBV5-1; j_call: TRBJ2-7
cdr3_aa: CASSPQWGTSGTEQYF; clone_size: many; v_call: TRBV18; j_call: TRBJ2-7
cdr3_aa: CASSLEGGAGQPQHF; clone_size: many; v_call: TRBV7-2; j_call: TRBJ1-5
cdr3_aa: CASNDRAGDGTGELFF; clone_size: many; v_call: TRBV2; j_call: TRBJ2-2